The source of this TCR beta chain is a study of OX40 agonist ivuxolimab in advanced cancers. Study-level background: Males comprised about 78% of the group, whose mean age was approximately 60 years (range about 20 to 90). Study-wide results and caveats: Still undetermined is the antigen specificity of the expanded peripheral T cells. Patients who responded partially at 0.1-3.0 mg/kg showed clonal expansion ranking among the lowest. CD8+ T cells averaged more expanded clones than CD4+.

This clone has a handful of counts. Its specificity is unknown. TCRdb's table, derived via immunoSEQ multiplex PCR, lists solely in-frame clones and lacks some. The table lists tens of thousands of clones, 85% to 90% of them singletons, with around 1% in the top ten. The CDR3 covers 16 residues. CDR1 ENHRY and CDR2 SYGVKD come from the germline V gene. Trimming cost V 6 bases and J 1 base, with 18 bases left between them. This clonotype was obtained from an adult with an advanced solid tumor such as melanoma, head and neck, liver or kidney cancer. The material sequenced was CD4+ or CD8+ T cells sorted from blood, taken in a trial of the OX40 agonist ivuxolimab. This chain uses TRBV10-3 with TRBJ1-2; D possibly corresponds to TRBD1 (5 bases). CDR3 amino acids: CAISEPRGNLNYGYTF. The CDR3 DNA sequence: TGTGCCATCAGCGAGCCCCGGGGGAACCTTAACTATGGCTACACCTTC.